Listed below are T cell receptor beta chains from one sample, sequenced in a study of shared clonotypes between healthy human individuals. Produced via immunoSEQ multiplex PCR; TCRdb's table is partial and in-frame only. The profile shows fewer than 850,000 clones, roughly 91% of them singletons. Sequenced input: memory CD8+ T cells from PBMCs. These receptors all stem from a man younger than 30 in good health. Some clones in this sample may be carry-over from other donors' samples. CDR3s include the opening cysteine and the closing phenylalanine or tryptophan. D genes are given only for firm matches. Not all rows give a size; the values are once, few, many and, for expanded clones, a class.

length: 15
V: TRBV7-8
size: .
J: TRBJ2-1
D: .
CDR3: CASSLSARLYNEQFF
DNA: TGTGCCAGCAGCTTATCAGCGAGGCTCTACAATGAGCAGTTCTTC

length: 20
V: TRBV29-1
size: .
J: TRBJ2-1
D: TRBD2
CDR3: CSVEIPAGTLAGSSYNEQFF
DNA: TGCAGCGTTGAAATCCCGGCAGGTACTCTAGCGGGGAGCTCCTACAATGAGCAGTTCTTC

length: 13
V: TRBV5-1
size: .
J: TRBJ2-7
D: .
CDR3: CASSLGIGYEQYF
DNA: TGCGCCAGCAGCTTGGGTATCGGCTACGAGCAGTACTTC

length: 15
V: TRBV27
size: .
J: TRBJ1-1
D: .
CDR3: CASSITGRMGTEAFF
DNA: TGTGCCAGCAGCATTACCGGGAGGATGGGCACTGAAGCTTTCTTT

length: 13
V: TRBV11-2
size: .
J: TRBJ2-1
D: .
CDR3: CASSLTPIHEQFF
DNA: TGTGCCAGCAGCCTCACCCCCATCCATGAGCAGTTCTTC

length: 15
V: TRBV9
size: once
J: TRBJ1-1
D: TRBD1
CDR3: CASSPRTGENTEAFF
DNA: TGTGCCAGCAGCCCGAGGACAGGGGAGAACACTGAAGCTTTCTTT

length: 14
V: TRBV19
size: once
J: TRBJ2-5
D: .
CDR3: CASSMRDVQETQYF
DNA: TGTGCCAGTAGTATGCGGGATGTCCAAGAGACCCAGTACTTC

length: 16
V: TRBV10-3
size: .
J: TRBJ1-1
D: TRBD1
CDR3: CAISESIVGTGNEAFF
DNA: TGTGCCATCAGTGAGTCAATTGTGGGGACAGGTAATGAGGCTTTCTTT

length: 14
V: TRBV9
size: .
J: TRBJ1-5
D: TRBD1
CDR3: CASSRDRDLGPQHF
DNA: TGTGCCAGCTCTCGGGACAGGGACCTTGGGCCCCAGCATTTT

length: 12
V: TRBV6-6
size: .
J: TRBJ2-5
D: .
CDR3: CASSYSGETQYF
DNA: TGTGCCAGCAGTTACTCGGGAGAGACCCAGTACTTC

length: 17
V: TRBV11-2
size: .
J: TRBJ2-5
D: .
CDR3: CASSLDWTGSGSETQYF
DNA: TGTGCCAGCAGCTTAGATTGGACCGGGTCAGGGTCTGAGACCCAGTACTTC

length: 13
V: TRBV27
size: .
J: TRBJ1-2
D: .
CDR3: CASSLISLDGYTF
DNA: TGTGCCAGCAGTTTAATAAGTCTAGATGGCTACACCTTC

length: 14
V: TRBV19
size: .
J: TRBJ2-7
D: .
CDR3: CASSIVVTSYEQYF
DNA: TGTGCCAGTAGTATAGTTGTCACTTCCTACGAGCAGTACTTC

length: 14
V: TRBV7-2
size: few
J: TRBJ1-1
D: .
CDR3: CASSPKQGKGEAFF
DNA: TGTGCCAGCAGCCCCAAGCAGGGGAAAGGTGAAGCTTTCTTT

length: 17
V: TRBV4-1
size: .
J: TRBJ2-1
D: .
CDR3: CASSPPPSTTPYNEQFF
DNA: TGCGCCAGCAGCCCCCCTCCTAGCACAACCCCTTACAATGAGCAGTTCTTC

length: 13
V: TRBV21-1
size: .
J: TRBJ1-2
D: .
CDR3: CASSGTGNYGYTF
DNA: TGTGCCAGCAGTGGGACAGGGAACTATGGCTACACCTTC

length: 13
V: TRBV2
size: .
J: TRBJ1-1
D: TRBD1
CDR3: CASRDRGYTEAFF
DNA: TGTGCCAGCAGGGACAGGGGGTACACTGAAGCTTTCTTT

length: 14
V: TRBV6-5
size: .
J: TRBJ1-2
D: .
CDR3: CASSYSRGADGYTF
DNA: TGTGCCAGCAGTTACTCGAGAGGGGCCGACGGCTACACCTTC

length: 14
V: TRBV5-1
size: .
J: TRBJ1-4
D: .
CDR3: CASSLKRGEEKLFF
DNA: TGCGCCAGCAGCTTGAAAAGGGGAGAGGAAAAACTGTTTTTT

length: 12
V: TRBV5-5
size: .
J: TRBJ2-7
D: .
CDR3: CASSLTGYEQYF
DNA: TGTGCCAGCAGCCTGACAGGCTACGAGCAGTACTTC

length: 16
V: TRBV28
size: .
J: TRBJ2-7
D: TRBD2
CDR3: CASSLSLAGSSYEQYF
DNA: TGTGCCAGCAGTTTGTCCCTAGCGGGGAGCTCCTACGAGCAGTACTTC

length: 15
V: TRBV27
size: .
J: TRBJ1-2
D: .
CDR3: CASSFDGASGYGYTF
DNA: TGTGCCAGCAGTTTCGACGGGGCGTCGGGCTATGGCTACACCTTC